This T cell receptor beta chain stems from a study of vaccination effects on CD4 cells after COVID-19. Study-wide results and limits: There was marked clonal contraction among infection- and vaccine-induced clones late after vaccination. Common cold coronaviruses were cross-recognized by only 1 of 255 vaccine-induced clones in healthy vaccinees.

Clones were read by immunoSEQ multiplex PCR, and TCRdb kept only the in-frame ones, dropping some. The data hold about 20,000 clones, with 60% to 75% observed a single time. CDR1 is LGHDT and CDR2 is YNNKEL in the germline V gene (reference sequence). V lost 3 bases to trimming and J lost 2 bases, with 3 bases between them. CDR3 length: 12 amino acids. Notes on this clone: What it binds is not known.

Antigen-specific CD4+ T cells expanded by the ViraFEST assay with viral peptide pools were then sequenced. With 10 days of culture completed, CD4+ T cells were isolated. Each participant was given two doses of one vaccine (BNT162b2 or mRNA-1273). Cultures of 2 million or so PBMC per well contained 9 to 10 IU/ml IL-2 plus 10 ug/ml peptides. The sample in question was CD4+ T cells from PBMCs cultured with HCoV-NL63 spike peptides, obtained after COVID-19 vaccination. V gene TRBV3-1 (or the pseudogene TRBV3-2) combines with J gene TRBJ2-3; the D is unclear. The source is a human donor who received a COVID-19 vaccine. CDR3 DNA sequence: TGTGCCAGCAGCCACCACACAGATACGCAGTATTTT. The encoded protein is CASSHHTDTQYF.